This TCR beta chain was identified in a study of shared clonotypes between healthy human individuals. For this clone: No antigen is known for it.

The naive CD8 subset, CD45RO-negative cells positively selected for CCR7, excluded terminally differentiated effector memory CD45RA+ cells. General study findings and limits: Sampling covered blood only; tissue repertoires likely differ. Larger estimated richness was generally recorded for naive subsets relative to memory subsets. Among a handful of donors, about 4.6% of naive CD4 clonotypes were found in common.

Each subset's genomic DNA was split evenly across several immunoSEQ plates. Generated by immunoSEQ multiplex PCR, the TCRdb table keeps only in-frame clones and is missing some. This table holds fewer than 800,000 clones, around 92% found once. The source is a man aged 25-45 years in good health. The material sequenced was naive CD8+ T cells sorted from blood.

CDR3 in DNA: TGTGCCAGCACCTATAAGGGCGGGGGCCCACCACAAGAGACCCAGTACTTC. It translates to CASTYKGGGPPQETQYF. The chain employs TRBV7-8 and TRBJ2-5; a possible D gene is TRBD2 (7 bases). The V end lost 7 bases, the J end lost 2 bases, and 23 bases lay between the germline ends. The CDR3 spans 17 residues. Germline values: CDR1 SGHVS, CDR2 FQNEAQ. The full variable domain, rest sourced from reference TRBV7-8 and TRBJ2-5, is GAGVSQSPRYKVAKRGQDVALRCDPISGHVSLFWYQQALGQGPEFLTYFQNEAQLDKSGLPSDRFFAERPEGSVSTLKIQRTQQEDSAVYLCASTYKGGGPPQETQYFGPGTRLLVL.